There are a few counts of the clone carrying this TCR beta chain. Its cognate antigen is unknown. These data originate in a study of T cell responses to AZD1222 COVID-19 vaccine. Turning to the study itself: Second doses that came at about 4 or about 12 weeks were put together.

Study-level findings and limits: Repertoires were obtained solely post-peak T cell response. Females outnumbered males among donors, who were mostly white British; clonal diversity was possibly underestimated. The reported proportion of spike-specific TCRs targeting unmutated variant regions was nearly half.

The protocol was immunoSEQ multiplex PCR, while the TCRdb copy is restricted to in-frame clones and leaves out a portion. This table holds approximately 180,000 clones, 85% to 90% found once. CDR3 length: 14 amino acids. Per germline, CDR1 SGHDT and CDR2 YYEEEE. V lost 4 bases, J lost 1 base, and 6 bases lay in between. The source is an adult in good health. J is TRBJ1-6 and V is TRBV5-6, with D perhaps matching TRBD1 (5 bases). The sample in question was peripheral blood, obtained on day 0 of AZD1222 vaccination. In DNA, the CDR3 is TGTGCCAGCAGCCAGGGATCCTATAATTCACCCCTCCACTTT. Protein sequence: CASSQGSYNSPLHF.